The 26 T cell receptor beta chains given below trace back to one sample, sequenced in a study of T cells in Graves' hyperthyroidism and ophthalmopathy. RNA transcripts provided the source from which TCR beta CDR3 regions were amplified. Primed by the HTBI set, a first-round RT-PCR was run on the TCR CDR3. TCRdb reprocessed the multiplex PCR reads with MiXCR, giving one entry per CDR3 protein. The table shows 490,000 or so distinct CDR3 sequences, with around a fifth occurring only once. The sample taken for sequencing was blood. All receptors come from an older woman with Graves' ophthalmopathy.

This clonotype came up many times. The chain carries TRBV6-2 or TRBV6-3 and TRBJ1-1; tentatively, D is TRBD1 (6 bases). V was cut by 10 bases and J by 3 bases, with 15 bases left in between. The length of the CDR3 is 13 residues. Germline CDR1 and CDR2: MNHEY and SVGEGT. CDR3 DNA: TGTGCCATCAAGACAGGACCCTACACTGAAGCTTTCTTT. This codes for CAIKTGPYTEAFF.

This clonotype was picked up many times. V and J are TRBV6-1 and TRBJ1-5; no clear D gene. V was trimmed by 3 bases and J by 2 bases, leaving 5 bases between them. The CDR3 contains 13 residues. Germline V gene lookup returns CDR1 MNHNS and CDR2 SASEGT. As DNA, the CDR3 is TGTGCCAGCAGTGAGGCAGGCAATCAGCCCCAGCATTTT. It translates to CASSEAGNQPQHF.

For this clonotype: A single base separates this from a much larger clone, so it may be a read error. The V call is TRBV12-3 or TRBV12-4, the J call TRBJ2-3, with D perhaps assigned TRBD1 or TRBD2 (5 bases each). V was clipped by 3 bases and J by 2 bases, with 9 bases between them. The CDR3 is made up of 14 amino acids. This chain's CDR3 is CASSFDGATDTQYF. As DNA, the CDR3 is TGTGCCAGCAGTTTTGACGGGGCCACAGATACGCAGTATTTT.

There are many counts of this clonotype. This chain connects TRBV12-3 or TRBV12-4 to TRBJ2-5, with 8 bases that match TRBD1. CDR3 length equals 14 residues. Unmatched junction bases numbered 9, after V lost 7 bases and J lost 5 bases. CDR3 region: CASTYGQGRETQYF. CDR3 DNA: TGTGCCAGCACCTACGGACAGGGCCGGGAGACCCAGTACTTC.

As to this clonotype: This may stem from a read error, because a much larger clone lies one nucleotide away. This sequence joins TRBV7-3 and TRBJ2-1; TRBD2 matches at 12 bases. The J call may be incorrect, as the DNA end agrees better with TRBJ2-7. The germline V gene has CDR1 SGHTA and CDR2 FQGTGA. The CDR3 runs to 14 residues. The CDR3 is CASSWTSGTNEQYF. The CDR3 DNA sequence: TGTGCCAGCAGTTGGACTAGCGGGACCAATGAGCAGTACTTC.

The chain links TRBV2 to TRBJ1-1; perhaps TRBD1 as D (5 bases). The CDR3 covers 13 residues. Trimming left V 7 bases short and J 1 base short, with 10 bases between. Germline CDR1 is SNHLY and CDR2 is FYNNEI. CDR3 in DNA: TGTGCCAGCAAGGGGCTAAGGAACACTGAAGCTTTCTTT. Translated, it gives CASKGLRNTEAFF.

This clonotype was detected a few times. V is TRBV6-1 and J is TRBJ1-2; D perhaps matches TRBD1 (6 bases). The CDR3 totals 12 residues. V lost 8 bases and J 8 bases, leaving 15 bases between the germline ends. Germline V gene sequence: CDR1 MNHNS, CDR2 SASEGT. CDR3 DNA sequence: TGTGCCAGCCAGGGGCAGGGAGGAGGCTACACCTTC. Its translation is CASQGQGGGYTF.

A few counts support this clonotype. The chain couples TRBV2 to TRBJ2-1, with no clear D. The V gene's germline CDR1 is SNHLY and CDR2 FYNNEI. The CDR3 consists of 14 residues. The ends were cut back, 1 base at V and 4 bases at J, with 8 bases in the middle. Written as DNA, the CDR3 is TGTGCCAGCAGTGAAGTGCGGAGTTACAATGAGCAGTTCTTC. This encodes CASSEVRSYNEQFF. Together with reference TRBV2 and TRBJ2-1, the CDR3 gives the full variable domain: EPEVTQTPSHQVTQMGQEVILRCVPISNHLYFYWYRQILGQKVEFLVSFYNNEISEKSEIFDDQFSVERPDGSNFTLKIRSTKLEDSAMYFCASSEVRSYNEQFFGPGTRLTVL.

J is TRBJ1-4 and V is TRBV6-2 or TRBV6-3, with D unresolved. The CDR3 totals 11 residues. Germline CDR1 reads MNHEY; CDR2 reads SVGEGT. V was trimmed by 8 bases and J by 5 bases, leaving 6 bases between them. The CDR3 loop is CASYLNEKLFF. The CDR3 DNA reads TGTGCCAGCTACCTAAATGAAAAACTGTTTTTT.

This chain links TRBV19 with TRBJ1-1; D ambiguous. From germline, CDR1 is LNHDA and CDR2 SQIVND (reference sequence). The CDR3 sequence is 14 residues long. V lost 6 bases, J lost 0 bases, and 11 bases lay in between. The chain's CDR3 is CASSEGSMNTEAFF. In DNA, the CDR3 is TGTGCCAGTAGCGAGGGAAGCATGAACACTGAAGCTTTCTTT.

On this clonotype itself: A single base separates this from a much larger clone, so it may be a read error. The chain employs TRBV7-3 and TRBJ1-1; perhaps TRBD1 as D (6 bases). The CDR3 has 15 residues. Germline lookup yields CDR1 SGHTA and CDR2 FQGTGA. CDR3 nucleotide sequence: TGTGCCGGCAGCTTAAACACAGGGCGAAAAGGTGAAGCTTTCTTT. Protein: CAGSLNTGRKGEAFF. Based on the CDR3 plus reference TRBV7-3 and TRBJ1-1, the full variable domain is GAGVSQTPSNKVTEKGKYVELRCDPISGHTALYWYRQSLGQGPEFLIYFQGTGAADDSGLPNDRFFAVRPEGSVSTLKIQRTERGDSAVYLCAGSLNTGRKGEAFFGQGTRLTVV.

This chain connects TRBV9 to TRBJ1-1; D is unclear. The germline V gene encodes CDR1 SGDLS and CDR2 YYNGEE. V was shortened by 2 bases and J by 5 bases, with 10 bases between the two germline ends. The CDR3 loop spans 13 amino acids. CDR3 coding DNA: TGTGCCAGCAGCGTTGAGGTGGGGACTGAAGCTTTCTTT. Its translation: CASSVEVGTEAFF.

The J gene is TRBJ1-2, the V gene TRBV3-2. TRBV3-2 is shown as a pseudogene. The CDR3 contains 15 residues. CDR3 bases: TGTGCCAGCAGCCAATTGGAGAGAGCTAACTATGGCTACACCTTC. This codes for CASSQLERANYGYTF.

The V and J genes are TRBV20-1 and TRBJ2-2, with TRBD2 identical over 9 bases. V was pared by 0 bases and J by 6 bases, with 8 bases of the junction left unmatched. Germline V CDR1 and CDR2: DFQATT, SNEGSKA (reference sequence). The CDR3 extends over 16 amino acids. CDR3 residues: CSARDGAGGPSGELFF. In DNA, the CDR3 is TGCAGTGCTAGAGATGGGGCGGGAGGGCCGTCCGGGGAGCTGTTTTTT.

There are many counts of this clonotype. The CDR3 DNA sequence: TGTGCCAGCAGTGGAGCGGGAGGGTACAATGAGCAGTTCTTC. This translates into CASSGAGGYNEQFF. The chain links TRBV6-1 to TRBJ2-1, with TRBD2 identical over 10 bases. V lost 4 bases and J lost 4; bases outside the gene matches: 1. The length of the CDR3 is 14 residues. Germline V gene data show CDR1 as MNHNS and CDR2 as SASEGT.

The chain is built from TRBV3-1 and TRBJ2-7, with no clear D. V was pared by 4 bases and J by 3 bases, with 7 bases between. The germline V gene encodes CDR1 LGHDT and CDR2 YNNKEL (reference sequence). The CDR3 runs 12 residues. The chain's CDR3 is CASSPDGYEQYF. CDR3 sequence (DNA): TGTGCCAGCAGCCCGGACGGCTACGAGCAGTACTTC.

The CDR3 region has the DNA TGTGCCAGCAGCCCTCCAGGGTTGGTCTACGAGCAGTACTTC. Encoded protein: CASSPPGLVYEQYF. This chain joins TRBV28 and TRBJ2-7; TRBD1 is a possible D gene (5 bases). From germline, CDR1 is MDHEN and CDR2 SYDVKM. V lost 6 bases and J lost 3, with 15 bases in between. There are 14 residues in the CDR3.

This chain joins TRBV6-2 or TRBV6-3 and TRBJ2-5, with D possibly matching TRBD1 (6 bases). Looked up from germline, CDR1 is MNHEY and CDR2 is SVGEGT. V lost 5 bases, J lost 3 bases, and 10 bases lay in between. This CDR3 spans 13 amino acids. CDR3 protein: CASSKQGKETQYF. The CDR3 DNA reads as TGTGCCAGCAGTAAACAGGGAAAAGAGACCCAGTACTTC.

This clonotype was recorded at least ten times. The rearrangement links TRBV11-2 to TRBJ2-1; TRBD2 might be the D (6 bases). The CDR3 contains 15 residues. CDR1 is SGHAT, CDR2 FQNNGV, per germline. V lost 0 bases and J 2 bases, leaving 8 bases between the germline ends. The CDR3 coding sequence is TGTGCCAGCAGCTTAGAGCGGGGAACCTACAATGAGCAGTTCTTC. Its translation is CASSLERGTYNEQFF.

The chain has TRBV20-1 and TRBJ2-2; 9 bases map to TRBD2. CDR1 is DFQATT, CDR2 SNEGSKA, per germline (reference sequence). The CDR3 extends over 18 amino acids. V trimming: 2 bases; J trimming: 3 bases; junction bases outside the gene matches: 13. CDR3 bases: TGCAGTGCTAGAAGGGTGGTAGCGGGAGCCCTTGACACCGGGGAGCTGTTTTTT. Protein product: CSARRVVAGALDTGELFF.

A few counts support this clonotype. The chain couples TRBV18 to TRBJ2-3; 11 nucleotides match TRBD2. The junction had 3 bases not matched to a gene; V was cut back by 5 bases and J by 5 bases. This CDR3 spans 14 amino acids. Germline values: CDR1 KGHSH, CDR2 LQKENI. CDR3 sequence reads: CASSGLAGLDTQYF. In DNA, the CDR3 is TGTGCCAGCTCAGGACTAGCGGGCTTAGATACGCAGTATTTT.

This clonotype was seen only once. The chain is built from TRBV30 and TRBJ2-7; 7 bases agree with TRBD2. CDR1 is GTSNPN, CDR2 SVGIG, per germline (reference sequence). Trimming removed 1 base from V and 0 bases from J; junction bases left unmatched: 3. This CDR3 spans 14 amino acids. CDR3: CAWSGWEGSYEQYF. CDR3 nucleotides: TGTGCCTGGAGTGGTTGGGAGGGCTCCTACGAGCAGTACTTC.

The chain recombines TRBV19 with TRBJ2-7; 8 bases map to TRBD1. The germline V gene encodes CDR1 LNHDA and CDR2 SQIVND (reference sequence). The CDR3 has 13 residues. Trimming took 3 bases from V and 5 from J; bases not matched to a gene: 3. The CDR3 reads CASSMAGGDEQYF. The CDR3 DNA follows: TGTGCCAGTAGTATGGCAGGGGGCGACGAGCAGTACTTC.

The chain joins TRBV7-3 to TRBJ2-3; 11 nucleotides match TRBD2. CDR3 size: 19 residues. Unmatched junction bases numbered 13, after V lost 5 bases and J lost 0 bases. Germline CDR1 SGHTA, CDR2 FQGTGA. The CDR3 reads CASSDLDSGTSGSTDTQYF. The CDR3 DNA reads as TGTGCCAGCAGCGACTTGGACAGCGGGACTAGCGGAAGCACAGATACGCAGTATTTT.

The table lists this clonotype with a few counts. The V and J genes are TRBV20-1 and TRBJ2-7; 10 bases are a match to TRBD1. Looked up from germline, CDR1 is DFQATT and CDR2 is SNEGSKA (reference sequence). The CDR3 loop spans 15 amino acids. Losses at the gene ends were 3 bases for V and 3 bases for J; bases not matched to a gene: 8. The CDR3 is CSASSGTGDIYEQYF. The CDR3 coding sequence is TGCAGTGCTAGCTCCGGGACAGGGGATATCTACGAGCAGTACTTC.

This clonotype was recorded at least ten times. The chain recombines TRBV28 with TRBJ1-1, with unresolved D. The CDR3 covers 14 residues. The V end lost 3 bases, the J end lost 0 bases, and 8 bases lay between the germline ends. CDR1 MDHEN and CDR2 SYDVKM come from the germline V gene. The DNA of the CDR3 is TGTGCCAGCAGTTTCGTCACTGTGAACACTGAAGCTTTCTTT. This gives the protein CASSFVTVNTEAFF.